One sample yielded the 26 T cell receptor beta chains listed below, sequenced in a study of T cell responses to AZD1222 COVID-19 vaccine (dated by TCRdb to about 2021). Explained via the paper, the time point label denotes: baseline before first vaccination. Library prep was done by the immunoSEQ multiplex PCR assay. TCRdb's version of the immuneACCESS table is confined to in-frame rearrangements and falls short of the full clone set. An unresolved V gene accounts for under half of the shortfall where checked; the remainder is of unknown origin. Here the sample has 100,000 or so clones; less than 95% occur a single time. The top ten hold 1.3% of the sample. The sequencing here drew on peripheral blood, taken on day 0 of AZD1222 vaccination. These receptor sequences come from an adult in good health.

This chain joins TRBV5-1 and TRBJ2-5; D is unresolved. CDR3 size: 12 residues. Germline values: CDR1 SGHRS, CDR2 YFSETQ. Trimming removed 0 bases at V and 1 base at J, with 1 base between. The CDR3 nucleotides read TGCGCCAGCAGCTTGGGCCAAGAGACCCAGTACTTC. Amino acid sequence: CASSLGQETQYF.

The chain has TRBV7-6 and TRBJ2-7; D might be TRBD2 (6 bases). V was clipped by 5 bases and J by 1 base, with 15 bases between them. The CDR3 spans 15 residues. Germline assignment: CDR1 SGHVS and CDR2 FNYEAQ. CDR3 sequence reads: CASSHAPGVSYEQYF. The CDR3 bases are TGTGCCAGCAGCCATGCCCCGGGGGTATCCTACGAGCAGTACTTC.

V gene TRBV5-1 combines with J gene TRBJ1-1, with D possibly being TRBD1 (5 bases). The CDR3 is 15 residues long. The V gene lost 4 bases and the J gene lost 6 bases, with 19 bases spanning the gap. The germline V gene encodes CDR1 SGHRS and CDR2 YFSETQ. CDR3 sequence reads: CASSHSEAQGAEAFF. The CDR3 coding sequence is TGCGCCAGCAGCCACAGTGAGGCCCAAGGGGCTGAAGCTTTCTTT.

The J gene is TRBJ1-1, the V gene TRBV9; no definite D call. The germline CDR1 and CDR2 sequences are SGDLS and YYNGEE. V was pared by 0 bases and J by 4 bases, with 7 bases between. The CDR3 consists of 13 residues. The chain's CDR3 is CASSVAQATEAFF. For the CDR3, the DNA is TGTGCCAGCAGCGTAGCTCAGGCCACTGAAGCTTTCTTT. Based on the CDR3 plus reference TRBV9 and TRBJ1-1, the full variable domain is DSGVTQTPKHLITATGQRVTLRCSPRSGDLSVYWYQQSLDQGLQFLIQYYNGEERAKGNILERFSAQQFPDLHSELNLSSLELGDSALYFCASSVAQATEAFFGQGTRLTVV.

The chain carries TRBV7-5 and TRBJ2-5; the D segment call TRBD2 is taken from the table without a DNA check. TRBV7-5 is a listed pseudogene. The length of the CDR3 is 15 residues. CDR3 residues: CVGRGGRGTQETQYF. DNA for the CDR3: TGTGTCGGCCGCGGTGGGAGGGGTACTCAAGAGACCCAGTACTTC.

This chain connects TRBV5-1 to TRBJ1-1, with D possibly TRBD1 on 6 matching bases. Germline CDR1 is SGHRS and CDR2 is YFSETQ. This CDR3 region has 15 residues. Trimming took 5 bases from V and 3 from J, leaving 17 bases between them. CDR3 DNA: TGCGCCAGCAGTTTAACTACAGGGTCGGACACTGAAGCTTTCTTT. Its protein product is CASSLTTGSDTEAFF.

J is TRBJ2-3 and V is TRBV4-2; D ambiguous. Germline CDR1 reads LGHNA; CDR2 reads YNFKEQ. Trimming shortened V by 3 bases and J by 4 bases, and 14 bases separated the two germline ends. The CDR3 is made up of 15 amino acids. In DNA form, the CDR3 reads TGTGCCAGCAGCCACCCAGCCCTCCGACCAGATACGCAGTATTTT. Protein sequence: CASSHPALRPDTQYF.

The rearrangement links TRBV11-2 to TRBJ1-2, with a possible D match to TRBD1 (5 bases). Deletions cut 5 bases from V and 6 bases from J, with 16 bases between. This CDR3 is built from 14 residues. Germline CDR1 reads SGHAT; CDR2 reads FQNNGV. This CDR3 reads CASSPNAGQDGYTF. The DNA for the CDR3 is TGTGCCAGCAGCCCGAACGCAGGGCAGGATGGCTACACCTTC.

The rearrangement joins TRBV12-3 or TRBV12-4 to TRBJ2-1; no clear D. The CDR3 has 11 residues. V dropped 3 bases and J dropped 7 bases, with 4 bases sitting between them. The CDR3 DNA sequence: TGTGCCAGCAGTTTCTTTAATGAGCAGTTCTTC. Translation: CASSFFNEQFF.

This clone showed up just a few times. The chain carries TRBV29-1 and TRBJ2-1, with D perhaps assigned TRBD1 or TRBD2 (5 bases each). The CDR3 has 14 residues. Trimming left V 5 bases short and J 6 bases short, with 17 bases between. CDR1 SQVTM and CDR2 ANQGSEA come from the germline V gene. Here the CDR3 DNA reads TGCAGCGTTCGAGATCCGGGACGCATCAATGAGCAGTTCTTC. Translation gives CSVRDPGRINEQFF.

The rearrangement links TRBV10-3 to TRBJ1-1, with TRBD1 matching over 12 bases. Germline CDR1 and CDR2: ENHRY and SYGVKD. The CDR3 length is 12 residues. J gave up 10 bases and V 6 bases, and 3 bases lay outside the gene matches. The chain's CDR3 is CAISRDRGLAFF. CDR3 sequence (DNA): TGTGCCATCAGCCGGGACAGGGGGCTAGCTTTCTTT.

The chain has TRBV6-5 and TRBJ1-2, with 9 nucleotides matching TRBD1. V dropped 1 base and J dropped 4; count of bases not matched to a gene: 4. CDR3 size: 15 residues. CDR1 and CDR2 from the germline V gene are MNHEY and SVGAGI. The CDR3 here is CASSYFPTGGYGYTF. For the CDR3, the DNA is TGTGCCAGCAGTTACTTTCCGACAGGGGGCTATGGCTACACCTTC.

The chain uses TRBV5-4 and TRBJ2-5; D may be TRBD1 (6 bases). The CDR3 covers 15 residues. Germline V gene sequence: CDR1 SGHNT, CDR2 YYREEE (reference sequence). V lost 1 base and J lost 0, with 10 bases in between. The CDR3 nucleotides are TGTGCCAGCAGCTTGTTCCAGGGGTACCAAGAGACCCAGTACTTC. As protein: CASSLFQGYQETQYF.

This rearrangement joins TRBV3-1 (or the pseudogene TRBV3-2) to TRBJ1-5; weak D call: TRBD1 (5 bases). Germline CDR1 reads LGHDT; CDR2 reads YNNKEL (reference sequence). The CDR3 extends over 15 amino acids. Trimming shortened V by 0 bases and J by 7 bases, and 13 bases separated the two germline ends. CDR3 loop: CASSQDRGGTQPQHF. DNA of the CDR3: TGTGCCAGCAGCCAAGATCGTGGCGGGACCCAGCCCCAGCATTTT.

The V and J genes are TRBV2 and TRBJ2-1, with D tentatively TRBD2 (6 bases). Trimming pared 5 bases from V and 8 bases from J, leaving 16 bases between. CDR3 length: 14 amino acids. Germline V CDR1 and CDR2: SNHLY, FYNNEI. CDR3 amino acids: CASSTRGAIYEQFF. The DNA of the CDR3 is TGTGCCAGCAGTACCCGCGGGGCTATCTATGAGCAGTTCTTC.

In its sample, this clone was seen a few times. The rearrangement uses TRBV19 and TRBJ1-6; TRBD1 aligns across 7 bases. V lost 7 bases and J lost 4; bases outside the gene matches: 7. The length of the CDR3 is 15 residues. Germline lookup yields CDR1 LNHDA and CDR2 SQIVND (reference sequence). The CDR3 loop is CASTDRVGYNSPLHF. CDR3 nucleotides: TGTGCCAGTACTGACAGGGTGGGATATAATTCACCCCTCCACTTT.

V and J are TRBV5-1 and TRBJ1-2, with 7 bases identical to TRBD1. V lost 4 bases, J lost 2 bases, and 2 bases stayed unmatched. This CDR3 comprises 13 residues. CDR1 is SGHRS, CDR2 YFSETQ, per germline. The CDR3 protein is CASSTGQNYGYTF. In DNA, the CDR3 is TGCGCCAGCAGCACGGGACAGAACTATGGCTACACCTTC. Full variable domain (remainder filled in from reference TRBV5-1 and TRBJ1-2): KAGVTQTPRYLIKTRGQQVTLSCSPISGHRSVSWYQQTPGQGLQFLFEYFSETQRNKGNFPGRFSGRQFSNSRSEMNVSTLELGDSALYLCASSTGQNYGYTFGSGTRLTVV.

DNA of the CDR3: TGTGCCAGTAGTATAATGGGAAACTATGGCTACACCTTC. Amino acid sequence: CASSIMGNYGYTF. The V gene is TRBV19, the J gene TRBJ1-2; no reliable D call. The germline V gene encodes CDR1 LNHDA and CDR2 SQIVND (reference sequence). Trimming removed 2 bases from V and 2 bases from J, with 6 bases in between. The CDR3 runs to 13 residues.

This chain's CDR3 is CASSWQGVGGYTF. As DNA, the CDR3 is TGTGCCAGTAGTTGGCAGGGGGTTGGTGGCTACACCTTC. The J gene is TRBJ1-2, the V gene TRBV19; 7 bases map to TRBD1. CDR3 length: 13 amino acids. The junction had 7 bases not matched to a gene; V was cut back by 5 bases and J by 7 bases. CDR1 and CDR2 from the germline V gene are LNHDA and SQIVND (reference sequence).

This chain uses TRBV11-2 with TRBJ1-1, with 8 bases fitting TRBD1. Per the germline V gene, CDR1 is SGHAT and CDR2 is FQNNGV. V trimming: 5 bases; J trimming: 1 base; junction bases outside the gene matches: 9. The CDR3 spans 16 residues. The CDR3 loop is CASSARTGSENTEAFF. CDR3 bases: TGTGCCAGCAGCGCTCGGACAGGGTCGGAGAACACTGAAGCTTTCTTT.

The chain combines TRBV11-2 with TRBJ1-3; possibly TRBD1 for D (6 bases). The CDR3 extends over 15 amino acids. CDR1 and CDR2 (germline): SGHAT, FQNNGV. The V gene lost 6 bases and the J gene lost 3 bases, with 15 bases spanning the gap. The CDR3 spells CASSSAGAIGNTIYF. In DNA form, the CDR3 reads TGTGCCAGCAGTTCGGCAGGGGCCATTGGAAACACCATATATTTT.

The genes are TRBV4-1 and TRBJ1-6, with 7 bases identical to TRBD1. The trim removed 4 bases at V and 6 bases at J, leaving 6 bases unmatched. Germline assignment: CDR1 MGHRA and CDR2 YSYEKL. This CDR3 is built from 15 residues. The CDR3: CASSLRGQLNSPLHF. The CDR3 DNA is TGCGCCAGCAGCCTTCGGGGACAGCTTAATTCACCCCTCCACTTT.

This clone came up once. The chain uses TRBV2 and TRBJ2-5; D is uncertain. The germline V gene has CDR1 SNHLY and CDR2 FYNNEI. CDR3 length: 13 amino acids. The V end lost 3 bases, the J end lost 4 bases, and 9 bases lay between the germline ends. CDR3 in DNA: TGTGCCAGCAGTGAGGGTACCGGAGAGACCCAGTACTTC. Its translation is CASSEGTGETQYF.

V and J are TRBV6-5 and TRBJ1-1; TRBD1 matches at 9 bases. The CDR3 is 14 residues long. The junction had 6 bases not matched to a gene; V was cut back by 3 bases and J by 7 bases. Germline lookup yields CDR1 MNHEY and CDR2 SVGAGI. The CDR3 protein is CASSYPGQGVEAFF. The CDR3 DNA sequence: TGTGCCAGCAGTTATCCGGGACAGGGTGTTGAAGCTTTCTTT.

Here the CDR3 DNA reads TGCGCCAGCAGCTTGGCCGGGTACTATGGCTACACCTTC. This translates into CASSLAGYYGYTF. This sequence joins TRBV5-1 and TRBJ1-2; D not resolved. The length of the CDR3 is 13 residues. Germline CDR1 reads SGHRS; CDR2 reads YFSETQ. V shed 0 bases and J shed 3 bases, with 6 bases lying between them. Based on the CDR3 plus reference TRBV5-1 and TRBJ1-2, the full variable domain is KAGVTQTPRYLIKTRGQQVTLSCSPISGHRSVSWYQQTPGQGLQFLFEYFSETQRNKGNFPGRFSGRQFSNSRSEMNVSTLELGDSALYLCASSLAGYYGYTFGSGTRLTVV.

This chain links TRBV28 with TRBJ1-5; a possible D gene is TRBD1 (5 bases). Germline values: CDR1 MDHEN, CDR2 SYDVKM. V lost 6 bases to trimming and J lost 0 bases, with 18 bases between them. The CDR3 is made up of 17 amino acids. CDR3 amino acids: CASSIGTGVISNQPQHF. In DNA form, the CDR3 reads TGTGCCAGCAGCATCGGGACTGGGGTAATTAGCAATCAGCCCCAGCATTTT.